Included here is one TCR beta chain sequence, with context. Antigen specificity is unknown. V was shortened by 3 bases and J by 1 base, with 7 bases between the two germline ends. This CDR3 has 14 amino acids. Germline assignment: CDR1 MNHEY and CDR2 SMNVEV (reference sequence). The data derive from a study of T-cell memory formation after mild COVID-19. General study points: Specificity for SARS-CoV-2 was not confirmed among the second-wave clones peaking on day 37. Later expanders leaned toward CD4+, whereas clones contracting from day 15 to 85 were balanced CD4/CD8. Prior to infection, memory already included some responding clones, suggesting cross-reactive memory joined.

TCRdb reprocessed the 5' RACE reads via MiXCR and lists one record per CDR3 protein. The sample lists about 540,000 distinct CDR3 sequences; 20% were seen once. This chain connects TRBV27 to TRBJ1-3; unclear D gene. The receptor's source is an adult woman who had mild COVID-19 (a few samples of this study predate the infection). Cell type and time point are not known. Sequencing input: PBMCs or a T cell subset sorted from them (not recorded which). The CDR3 DNA reads TGTGCCAGCAGTTTGAGGGTTTCTGGAAACACCATATATTTT. This gives the protein CASSLRVSGNTIYF.